Described below is a single T cell receptor beta chain sequence and its context. The sample originates from a study of CD8 T cells in Susac syndrome. The ends were cut back, 5 bases at V and 0 bases at J, with 14 bases in the middle. Germline CDR1 is GTSNPN and CDR2 is SVGIG (reference sequence). The CDR3 runs 15 residues. RNA, at about 0.5 to 1 ug, was reverse transcribed with random hexamers. Amplification of TCR beta CDR3 by immunoSEQ multiplex PCR spanned 54 Vbeta and 13 Jbeta. TCRdb re-derived calls from the immunoSEQ multiplex PCR reads in MiXCR, one entry per CDR3 protein. Found here are under 350,000 distinct CDR3 sequences, around 90% of them singletons; the top ten hold about 0.07%. CD8+ and CD4+ T cells taken from blood had their TCR beta sequenced.

The chain employs TRBV30 and TRBJ2-1; D is unclear. The sample was CD4+ T cells from PBMCs. The TCR was taken from a human donor with multiple sclerosis. The CDR3 DNA reads TGTGCCTGGGGTACTACCCACTCCTCCTACAATGAGCAGTTCTTC. This sequence encodes CAWGTTHSSYNEQFF.